The rows below give T cell receptor beta chains drawn from one sample of a study of blood T cell repertoires in COVID-19. Assay used: immunoSEQ multiplex PCR; TCRdb lists only in-frame clones, some missing. The sample contains about 210,000 clones, approximately 85% of which appear only once. Source material: peripheral blood. These receptors originate from a woman between 50 and 59 years old with active or convalescent COVID-19. The CDR3 runs from the conserved cysteine through the conserved F or W. Fields, in order: J gene, D gene, CDR3 length, V gene, clone size, CDR3 protein, CDR3 DNA. D genes are given only for firm matches. Size tells how often a clone was seen (once, few, many) or the class of an expanded clone, and some rows leave it out.

>TRBJ2-2|.|16|TRBV5-1|.
CASSLARAANTGELFF
TGCGCCAGCAGCTTGGCCAGGGCGGCGAACACCGGGGAGCTGTTTTTT
>TRBJ2-4|.|15|TRBV2|.
CASRKEGLAKNIQYF
TGTGCCAGCAGGAAGGAGGGACTAGCCAAAAACATTCAGTACTTC
>TRBJ1-2|.|14|TRBV19|.
CASSIQGSVYGYTF
TGTGCCAGTAGTATCCAGGGCTCCGTCTATGGCTACACCTTC
>TRBJ1-2|TRBD1|14|TRBV3-1/TRBV3-2|.
CASSPLGGAGGYTF
TGTGCCAGCAGCCCCCTAGGGGGCGCAGGGGGCTACACCTTC
>TRBJ1-3|.|14|TRBV28|.
CASKTFSSGNTIYF
TGTGCCAGTAAAACATTTTCCTCTGGAAACACCATATATTTT
>TRBJ1-6|TRBD1|14|TRBV19|.
CASRTGTDNSPLHF
TGTGCCAGTAGAACCGGGACAGATAATTCACCCCTCCACTTT
>TRBJ2-5|.|14|TRBV9|.
CASSVGRASETQYF
TGTGCCAGCAGCGTAGGGAGGGCCAGCGAGACCCAGTACTTC
>TRBJ2-7|.|12|TRBV29-1|.
CSHLGQGYEQYF
TGCAGCCACCTAGGGCAGGGGTACGAGCAGTACTTC
>TRBJ1-1|.|13|TRBV27|.
CASRSTGNTEAFF
TGTGCCAGCAGGTCAACAGGGAACACTGAAGCTTTCTTT
>TRBJ2-1|TRBD2|14|TRBV29-1|.
CSVVTSGVYNEQFF
TGCAGCGTGGTGACTAGCGGGGTTTACAATGAGCAGTTCTTC
>TRBJ1-5|.|18|TRBV6-2/TRBV6-3|.
CASSYSMEVLAGNQPQHF
TGTGCCAGCAGTTACTCGATGGAGGTCCTTGCGGGCAATCAGCCCCAGCATTTT
>TRBJ2-3|TRBD1|16|TRBV28|.
CASSKSGQGGSDTQYF
TGTGCCAGCAGTAAATCGGGACAGGGAGGGTCAGATACGCAGTATTTT
>TRBJ2-3|.|15|TRBV28|.
CASSLFSGSGDTQYF
TGTGCCAGCAGTTTATTTTCGGGGTCGGGAGATACGCAGTATTTT
>TRBJ2-6|TRBD1|18|TRBV11-2|once
CASTKTGVKTSGANVLTF
TGTGCCAGCACAAAGACAGGGGTTAAAACCTCTGGGGCCAACGTCCTGACTTTC
>TRBJ2-7|TRBD1|14|TRBV9|.
CASSVVGTGVEQYF
TGTGCCAGCAGCGTAGTAGGGACAGGGGTCGAGCAGTACTTC
>TRBJ2-5|.|14|TRBV24-1|.
CATSDVNSGETQYF
TGTGCCACCAGTGATGTCAATAGCGGAGAGACCCAGTACTTC